This TCR beta chain was profiled in a study of radiotherapy plus CTLA-4 blockade in lung cancer. On the study more broadly: Objective responses were seen in around 20% of patients, disease control in roughly 30%.

In chemo-refractory metastatic non-small-cell lung cancer, patients got ipilimumab CTLA-4 blockade together with focal radiation. Study-wide results and limits: Blood saw expansion of tumor-derived TCR clones after radiotherapy plus ipilimumab. The authors reported that early blood T cell clone dynamics, with interferon-beta, best predicted response.

A remark on this clone: Its specificity is not known.

Repertoires were generated with immunoSEQ multiplex PCR, while TCRdb's copy carries only in-frame clones and drops some. The sample lists fewer than 55,000 clones; 85% were seen once. This CDR3 contains 15 residues. Germline CDR1 is MDHEN and CDR2 is SYDVKM. V was shortened by 8 bases and J by 2 bases, with 17 bases between the two germline ends. This receptor was identified in a human donor with non-small cell lung cancer whose response to radiotherapy plus ipilimumab could not be evaluated. The source material was peripheral blood, sampled from a patient treated with radiotherapy plus ipilimumab. The J gene is TRBJ2-3, the V gene TRBV28; D call uncertain. CDR3 in amino acids: CASESLGPITDTQYF. CDR3 nucleotides: TGTGCCAGCGAATCACTTGGGCCCATCACAGATACGCAGTATTTT.